These 18 T cell receptor beta chains were sequenced from one sample in a study of metastatic and nonmetastatic thyroid tumors. Each patient came to thyroid surgery without any prior treatment (of any kind). TCRdb re-called the PCR reads via MiXCR. The sample has some 90,000 clones, around 9.1% seen once. Source material: blood. Receptor source: a female donor with papillary thyroid cancer or a benign thyroid nodule (not recorded which). Some clones in this sample may be carry-over from other donors' samples.

On this clone itself: A single base separates this from a much larger clone, so it may be a read error. Other DNA sequences in the sample encode the same CDR3. For the CDR3, the DNA is TGTGCCAGTAGTATAGATCGTGGTTACACCGGGGAGCTGTTTTTT. Protein product: CASSIDRGYTGELFF. V is TRBV19 and J is TRBJ2-2; D call uncertain. CDR3 length equals 15 residues. Trimming pared 0 bases from V and 3 bases from J, leaving 8 bases between. The germline V gene has CDR1 LNHDA and CDR2 SQIVND (reference sequence).

This clone was counted at least ten times. The chain carries TRBV5-1 and TRBJ2-2; perhaps TRBD2 as D (6 bases). This CDR3 has 15 amino acids. Germline assignment: CDR1 SGHRS and CDR2 YFSETQ. The V and J ends lost 0 bases and 3 bases respectively, with 9 bases between them. In nucleotides, the CDR3 is TGCGCCAGCAGCTTGGTCGGGGAGGACACCGGGGAGCTGTTTTTT. It specifies CASSLVGEDTGELFF.

This clone was picked up many times. The sample has other DNA sequences that encode this CDR3 too. The rearrangement uses TRBV9 and TRBJ1-2; TRBD1 might be the D (6 bases). The length of the CDR3 is 14 residues. Between the trimmed V and J ends, which lost 0 bases and 4 bases, there was a span of 10 bases. Germline V lookup: CDR1 SGDLS, CDR2 YYNGEE. The CDR3: CASSVVDRSYGYTF. The DNA for the CDR3 is TGTGCCAGCAGCGTAGTAGACAGGAGCTATGGCTACACCTTC.

This clone appeared many times. This chain's CDR3 is CASRGSYNSPLHF. The CDR3 DNA reads as TGTGCCAGTAGGGGCTCCTATAATTCACCCCTCCACTTT. The V gene is TRBV5-4, the J gene TRBJ1-6; TRBD1 is a possible D gene (5 bases). V was trimmed by 8 bases and J by 0 bases, leaving 6 bases between them. The CDR3 covers 13 residues. CDR1 SGHNT and CDR2 YYREEE come from the germline V gene (reference sequence).

This clone was detected ten times or more. The chain is built from TRBV2 and TRBJ2-2; D might be TRBD1 (5 bases). The CDR3 is 14 amino acids. V was cut by 6 bases and J by 2 bases, with 10 bases left in between. Germline assignment: CDR1 SNHLY and CDR2 FYNNEI. CDR3 protein: CASSDSPNTGELFF. The CDR3 DNA follows: TGTGCCAGCAGCGACAGCCCTAACACCGGGGAGCTGTTTTTT.

The chain recombines TRBV25-1 with TRBJ2-1; 8 nucleotides align to TRBD2. J was trimmed by 2 bases and V by 4 bases; bases with no gene match: 10. The V gene's germline CDR1 is MGHDK and CDR2 SYGVNS. This CDR3 spans 17 amino acids. CDR3 amino acids: CASSVRAGTRTYNEQFF. The CDR3, as DNA: TGTGCCAGCAGTGTACGGGCCGGGACTAGAACCTACAATGAGCAGTTCTTC.

The rearrangement links TRBV10-3 to TRBJ1-1; tentatively, D is TRBD1 (5 bases). Germline assignment: CDR1 ENHRY and CDR2 SYGVKD. The CDR3 length is 12 residues. V dropped 10 bases and J dropped 4 bases, with 13 bases sitting between them. CDR3 protein: CATGGVATEAFF. CDR3 sequence (DNA): TGTGCCACCGGGGGGGTTGCCACTGAAGCTTTCTTT.

A remark on this clone: Mismatch with germline at one junction end may stem from a read error. Other nucleotide sequences in the sample specify the same CDR3. The V gene is TRBV3-1, the J gene TRBJ1-2; a weak D match, TRBD1 (5 bases). Germline CDR1 is LGHDT and CDR2 is YNNKEL (reference sequence). The CDR3 has 12 residues. CDR3 in DNA: TGCGCCAGCAGCGGGGGGACTTTCCTCGCGACCTTC. Translation gives CASSGGTFLATF.

This clone was recorded at least ten times. The chain recombines TRBV9 with TRBJ2-7; D might be TRBD1 (6 bases). Trimming cost V 1 base and J 2 bases, with 10 bases left between them. CDR1 SGDLS and CDR2 YYNGEE come from the germline V gene. This CDR3 spans 14 amino acids. CDR3 nucleotide sequence: TGTGCCAGCAGCGTAACGGGACAAGCCTACGAGCAGTACTTC. Protein product: CASSVTGQAYEQYF.

This clone has at least ten counts. The genes are TRBV4-1 and TRBJ2-7; TRBD2 matches at 14 bases. Trimming removed 0 bases from V and 3 bases from J; junction bases left unmatched: 4. Germline V lookup: CDR1 MGHRA, CDR2 YSYEKL. CDR3 length: 17 residues. The CDR3 protein is CASSQEGTSGGLYEQYF. Written as DNA, the CDR3 is TGCGCCAGCAGCCAAGAAGGGACTAGCGGGGGTCTCTACGAGCAGTACTTC.

This chain connects TRBV28 to TRBJ2-3, with 9 positions matching TRBD1. Germline V gene sequence: CDR1 MDHEN, CDR2 SYDVKM. V trimming: 8 bases; J trimming: 3 bases; junction bases outside the gene matches: 6. The CDR3 loop spans 14 amino acids. Here the CDR3 reads CASLRDRVTDTQYF. CDR3 bases: TGTGCCAGCCTCCGGGACAGGGTAACAGATACGCAGTATTTT.

The sample holds many counts of this clone. The V gene is TRBV19, the J gene TRBJ2-1, with a weak D call TRBD2 (7 bases). Trimming pared 4 bases from V and 9 bases from J, leaving 16 bases between. Germline CDR1 and CDR2: LNHDA and SQIVND (reference sequence). CDR3 length: 14 residues. The CDR3 is CASSRKGGPLEQFF. CDR3 DNA sequence: TGTGCCAGTAGTAGGAAGGGGGGGCCGCTTGAGCAGTTCTTC.

This clone was seen repeatedly, ten times or more. The V gene is TRBV5-1, the J gene TRBJ1-2, with unresolved D. Germline CDR1 and CDR2: SGHRS and YFSETQ. This CDR3 has 14 amino acids. Trimming shortened V by 0 bases and J by 3 bases, and 9 bases separated the two germline ends. CDR3 nucleotide sequence: TGCGCCAGCAGCTTGGCCGAAGTCTACTATGGCTACACCTTC. It is translated as CASSLAEVYYGYTF.

This clone was observed a few times. This could be a read error, since a much larger clone is one nucleotide away. The V gene is TRBV10-3, the J gene TRBJ1-4, with TRBD1 identical over 8 bases. V lost 4 bases to trimming and J lost 7 bases; unmatched junction nucleotides: 5. The CDR3 contains 14 residues. The germline V gene encodes CDR1 ENHRY and CDR2 SYGVKD. The CDR3 coding sequence is TGTGCCATCAGTGTGGGACAGGTTGGTGAAAAACTGTTTTTT. It translates to CAISVGQVGEKLFF.

In its sample, this clone was seen many times. J is TRBJ2-7 and V is TRBV10-2; no firm D call. Trimming removed 4 bases from V and 0 bases from J, with 7 bases in between. Per germline, CDR1 WSHSY and CDR2 SAAADI. The CDR3 spans 13 residues. The CDR3 DNA sequence: TGCGCCAGCAGTGGACGGTCCTCCTACGAGCAGTACTTC. Translating it yields CASSGRSSYEQYF.

This clone has at least ten counts. The chain couples TRBV6-1 to TRBJ2-1; 9 bases agree with TRBD1. The CDR3 contains 12 residues. V shed 5 bases, J shed 9 bases, and the junction held 2 bases outside the gene matches. Germline CDR1 MNHNS, CDR2 SASEGT. This CDR3 is CASSHRGPEQFF. For the CDR3, the DNA is TGTGCCAGCAGTCACAGGGGGCCTGAGCAGTTCTTC.

This clone was detected only a few times. The genes are TRBV7-3 and TRBJ2-3, with a weak D call TRBD2 (5 bases). The germline V gene has CDR1 SGHTA and CDR2 FQGTGA. The CDR3 extends over 13 amino acids. V shed 5 bases and J shed 6 bases, with 12 bases lying between them. CDR3 in amino acids: CASSPRGSDTQYF. CDR3 nucleotide sequence: TGTGCCAGCAGCCCACGGGGTTCGGATACGCAGTATTTT.

This clone was seen ten or more times. J is TRBJ2-1 and V is TRBV20-1; 15 bases map to TRBD2. Looked up from germline, CDR1 is DFQATT and CDR2 is SNEGSKA (reference sequence). V dropped 1 base and J dropped 3; count of bases not matched to a gene: 1. This CDR3 has 16 amino acids. The CDR3 sequence is CSARGTSGGVYNEQFF. The DNA of the CDR3 is TGCAGTGCTAGAGGGACTAGCGGGGGGGTCTACAATGAGCAGTTCTTC.